This T cell receptor beta chain stems from a study of shared clonotypes between healthy human individuals. General study points: Sequencing depth was predicted to influence how clonotypes are shared among donors.

Some clones are missing from TCRdb's copy, which holds only in-frame ones; the method was immunoSEQ multiplex PCR. This sample has 550,000 to 850,000 clones; approximately 79% occur once, and the top ten carry about 1.8%. A word on this clone: Its antigen is still unknown.

Germline-derived CDR1 and CDR2 are SGHTA and FQGTGA. CDR3 length equals 12 residues. V gave up 3 bases and J gave up 2 bases, with 4 bases separating them. This receptor was identified in a woman younger than 45 in good health. The specimen was memory CD4+ T cells sorted from blood. Subset described: CD45RA-negative fraction. The chain has TRBV7-3 and TRBJ1-1; D gene unclear. The CDR3 coding sequence is TGTGCCAGCAGCTTCTCCAACACTGAAGCTTTCTTT. Its translation is CASSFSNTEAFF. Full variable domain (remainder filled in from reference TRBV7-3 and TRBJ1-1): GAGVSQTPSNKVTEKGKYVELRCDPISGHTALYWYRQSLGQGPEFLIYFQGTGAADDSGLPNDRFFAVRPEGSVSTLKIQRTERGDSAVYLCASSFSNTEAFFGQGTRLTVV.